These T cell receptor beta chains were read from a single sample in a study of CD8 T cells in ankylosing spondylitis. TCRdb called the 5' RACE reads again in MiXCR, with one record for every CDR3 protein. The repertoire includes 150,000 to 200,000 distinct CDR3 sequences, about an eighth of them detected once, and 11% sits in the top ten. The sample taken for sequencing was blood, either unsorted or a sorted T cell fraction (not recorded which). These receptors were taken from a female donor with ankylosing spondylitis or in good health (not recorded which). Both conserved end residues are trimmed from each CDR3. Each record gives: V gene, J gene, CDR3 protein.

V gene: TRBV5-4; J gene: TRBJ2-1; CDR3 protein: ASSPGDYNNEQF
V gene: TRBV30; J gene: TRBJ1-2; CDR3 protein: AWGDHRVI
V gene: TRBV5-6; J gene: TRBJ2-1; CDR3 protein: ASSFRAPGAYNEQF
V gene: TRBV6-1; J gene: TRBJ2-1; CDR3 protein: ASNPSATSYNEQF
V gene: TRBV24-1; J gene: TRBJ1-1; CDR3 protein: ATSSGGDTEAF
V gene: TRBV10-3; J gene: TRBJ2-3; CDR3 protein: AIRRTGGDTQY
V gene: TRBV12-3/TRBV12-4; J gene: TRBJ1-5; CDR3 protein: ASSLEGSSNQPQH
V gene: TRBV15; J gene: TRBJ2-1; CDR3 protein: ATSREVAGTNEQF
V gene: TRBV20-1; J gene: TRBJ2-3; CDR3 protein: SAVASPDTQY
V gene: TRBV5-1; J gene: TRBJ2-5; CDR3 protein: ASSLSGQGAETQY
V gene: TRBV28; J gene: TRBJ1-5; CDR3 protein: ASSAPDRDNQPQH
V gene: TRBV20-1; J gene: TRBJ2-1; CDR3 protein: SARFTTSYNEQF
V gene: TRBV18; J gene: TRBJ2-1; CDR3 protein: ASSPRTSSYNEQF
V gene: TRBV20-1; J gene: TRBJ2-7; CDR3 protein: SVEGPRTREQY
V gene: TRBV4-3; J gene: TRBJ1-6; CDR3 protein: TSSQDQGWDSPLH
V gene: TRBV7-2; J gene: TRBJ2-3; CDR3 protein: ASSLAGTSGKKQY
V gene: TRBV20-1; J gene: TRBJ2-2; CDR3 protein: SATGTSVTGELF
V gene: TRBV11-2; J gene: TRBJ2-7; CDR3 protein: ASSLRDRGPYYD
V gene: TRBV7-2; J gene: TRBJ2-5; CDR3 protein: ASSLRSTGMETQY
V gene: TRBV11-2; J gene: TRBJ2-1; CDR3 protein: ASSLGGDDYNEQF
V gene: TRBV12-3/TRBV12-4; J gene: TRBJ2-7; CDR3 protein: ASSFQREGFYEQY
V gene: TRBV5-1; J gene: TRBJ2-2; CDR3 protein: ASSLGRDMAGELF
V gene: TRBV7-3; J gene: TRBJ1-1; CDR3 protein: AQPGPTEAF
V gene: TRBV10-3; J gene: TRBJ1-2; CDR3 protein: AISESRTISSVGYT
V gene: TRBV10-3; J gene: TRBJ1-5; CDR3 protein: AIRTVYQPQH
V gene: TRBV7-9; J gene: TRBJ2-7; CDR3 protein: ASSSFYRGRAYEQY
V gene: TRBV5-1; J gene: TRBJ1-1; CDR3 protein: ASSYRRDTEAF
V gene: TRBV6-6; J gene: TRBJ2-1; CDR3 protein: ASRWGENEQF
V gene: TRBV9; J gene: TRBJ2-2; CDR3 protein: ASGTPIFGELF
V gene: TRBV29-1; J gene: TRBJ1-2; CDR3 protein: SATGTSASYGYT
V gene: TRBV27; J gene: TRBJ1-6; CDR3 protein: ASSWDAPSVANSPLH
V gene: TRBV20-1; J gene: TRBJ2-1; CDR3 protein: SALLAGVGRSYNEQF
V gene: TRBV7-2; J gene: TRBJ2-7; CDR3 protein: ASSLVPGPSYEQY
V gene: TRBV12-3/TRBV12-4; J gene: TRBJ1-2; CDR3 protein: ASSPDRDRTFNYGYT
V gene: TRBV27; J gene: TRBJ2-1; CDR3 protein: ASSLRLAGSSYNEQF
V gene: TRBV5-1; J gene: TRBJ1-6; CDR3 protein: ASSPMSGGADNSPLH
V gene: TRBV12-3/TRBV12-4; J gene: TRBJ1-1; CDR3 protein: ASSFGFPPMNTEAF
V gene: TRBV7-2; J gene: TRBJ2-3; CDR3 protein: ASRGGSTDTQY
V gene: TRBV28; J gene: TRBJ1-2; CDR3 protein: ASSYARVNGYT
V gene: TRBV30; J gene: TRBJ2-1; CDR3 protein: AWSPGGEQF
V gene: TRBV27; J gene: TRBJ2-7; CDR3 protein: ASSSSFYGEQY
V gene: TRBV30; J gene: TRBJ1-6; CDR3 protein: ACTKRTGTRTPLH
V gene: TRBV7-9; J gene: TRBJ2-1; CDR3 protein: ASSMALAGVNEQF
V gene: TRBV6-1; J gene: TRBJ2-5; CDR3 protein: ASSEGRETQY
V gene: TRBV18; J gene: TRBJ1-1; CDR3 protein: ASSPNRGQDTEAF
V gene: TRBV4-1; J gene: TRBJ1-4; CDR3 protein: ASSQDAGTGEKLF
V gene: TRBV5-4; J gene: TRBJ2-7; CDR3 protein: ASSVDRRDPSYEQY
V gene: TRBV4-3; J gene: TRBJ2-6; CDR3 protein: ASSPAITNTPGANVLT
V gene: TRBV7-2; J gene: TRBJ2-1; CDR3 protein: ASSLVPSSYNEQF
V gene: TRBV29-1; J gene: TRBJ1-1; CDR3 protein: SVPPGGQTEAF
V gene: TRBV10-3; J gene: TRBJ2-1; CDR3 protein: AIWTGAYYNEQF
V gene: TRBV6-1; J gene: TRBJ2-7; CDR3 protein: ASGRWTEGSYEQY